This T cell receptor (beta chain) originates from a study of cytomegalovirus exposure and HLA in healthy donors. Looked up from germline, CDR1 is SGHTA and CDR2 is FQGNSA. V shed 2 bases and J shed 4 bases, with 10 bases lying between them. The CDR3 sequence is 14 residues long. Primers: 60 Vbeta forward and 13 Jbeta reverse. TCRdb keeps only in-frame clones here, not all; method: immunoSEQ multiplex PCR. This sample has 160,000 or so clones; 80% occur once, and the top ten carry about 4.3%. General study points: In a later analysis, several top co-occurrence clusters appeared linked to parvovirus B19, influenza, CMV and Epstein-Barr virus. Analysis performed later showed TCR beta chains linked to HLA being more clonally expanded than equally common others.

This clone was seen only a few times. Its antigen remains unidentified. The sequencing input was PBMCs. The receptor comes from a man between 25 and 39 years old in good health and CMV-seronegative. The J gene is TRBJ2-3, the V gene TRBV7-2; D ambiguous. CDR3 protein: CASSLNSRSDTQYF. The DNA of the CDR3 is TGTGCCAGCAGCTTAAATAGTCGGTCAGATACGCAGTATTTT.